This T cell receptor (beta chain) was found in a study of radiotherapy plus CTLA-4 blockade in lung cancer. Study at large: Among all patients, about 19% showed objective responses, while roughly 30% had disease control.

Turning to this clone: Its antigen is not known.

Sequencing used immunoSEQ multiplex PCR; TCRdb keeps in-frame clones, though not all of them. The table includes some 80,000 clones, more than 60% detected once. Trimming took 6 bases from V and 0 from J; bases not matched to a gene: 7. There are 16 residues in the CDR3. Germline V gene data show CDR1 as MNHEY and CDR2 as SMNVEV (reference sequence). Study-level findings and limits: Radiotherapy with ipilimumab was followed by blood expansion of tumor-derived clones.

J is TRBJ2-3 and V is TRBV27, with TRBD1 matching 9 bases. This sample comprised peripheral blood, obtained from a patient treated with radiotherapy plus ipilimumab. The sequence derives from a human donor with non-small cell lung cancer whose response to radiotherapy plus ipilimumab could not be evaluated. Some clones in this sample may be carry-over from other donors' samples. The CDR3 loop is CASSLQGAISTDTQYF. DNA for the CDR3: TGTGCCAGCAGCTTACAGGGGGCTATAAGCACAGATACGCAGTATTTT.